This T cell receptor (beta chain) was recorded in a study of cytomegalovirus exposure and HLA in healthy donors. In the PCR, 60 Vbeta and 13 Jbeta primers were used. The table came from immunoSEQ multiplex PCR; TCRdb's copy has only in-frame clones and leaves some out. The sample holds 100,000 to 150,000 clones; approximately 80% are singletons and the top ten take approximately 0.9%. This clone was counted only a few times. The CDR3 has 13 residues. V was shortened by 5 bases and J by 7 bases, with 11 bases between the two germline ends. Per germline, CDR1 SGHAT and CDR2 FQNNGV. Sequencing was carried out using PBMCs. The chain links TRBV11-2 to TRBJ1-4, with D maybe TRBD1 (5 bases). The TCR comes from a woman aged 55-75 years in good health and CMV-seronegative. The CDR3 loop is CASSARVGEKLFF. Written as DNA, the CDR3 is TGTGCCAGCAGCGCCAGGGTTGGTGAAAAACTGTTTTTT.